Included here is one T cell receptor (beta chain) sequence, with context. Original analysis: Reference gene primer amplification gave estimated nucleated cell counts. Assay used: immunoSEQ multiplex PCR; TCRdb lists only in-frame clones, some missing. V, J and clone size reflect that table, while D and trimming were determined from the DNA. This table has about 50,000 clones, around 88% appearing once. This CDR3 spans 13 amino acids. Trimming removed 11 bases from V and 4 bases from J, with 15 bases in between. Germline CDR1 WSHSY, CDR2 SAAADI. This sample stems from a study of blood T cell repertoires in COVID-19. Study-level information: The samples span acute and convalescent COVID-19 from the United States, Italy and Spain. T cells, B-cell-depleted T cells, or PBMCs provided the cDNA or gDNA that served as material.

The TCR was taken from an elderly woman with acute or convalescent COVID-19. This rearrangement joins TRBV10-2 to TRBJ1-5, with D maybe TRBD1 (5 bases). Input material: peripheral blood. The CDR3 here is CAVRVGGNQPQHF. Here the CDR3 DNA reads TGCGCCGTCCGGGTGGGGGGAAATCAGCCCCAGCATTTT.